The following is a T cell receptor beta chain sequence with its context. Its specificity is unknown. The data derive from a study of shared clonotypes between healthy human individuals. TCRdb keeps only in-frame clones here, not all; method: immunoSEQ multiplex PCR. The sample lists hundreds of thousands of clones, 90% to 96% occurring once. General study results and limits: With few donors, the genetic and exposure-history diversity represented was limited.

The CDR3 runs to 17 residues. V was pared by 3 bases and J by 0 bases, with 15 bases between. From germline, CDR1 is LNHNV and CDR2 YYDKDF (reference sequence). CD45RA-negative memory and CD45RA+ naive subsets were split from the CD4+ cells. The origin of this receptor is a woman aged 30 to 39 in good health. The genes are TRBV15 and TRBJ1-5; TRBD1 might be the D (5 bases). The specimen sequenced was naive CD4+ T cells sorted from blood. Subset specified: CD45RA+ positively selected. The CDR3 is CATSSRKTADSNQPQHF. The DNA for the CDR3 is TGTGCCACCAGCAGTAGAAAGACAGCAGATAGCAATCAGCCCCAGCATTTT.